This TCR beta chain originates from a study of blood T cell repertoires in COVID-19. Study in general: Donors in Cohort 3 who had recovered were those with two negative PCRs, healthcare professional clearance, or resolution of their symptoms. From T cells, B-cell-depleted T cells, or PBMCs came the material, which was cDNA or gDNA.

V gave up 7 bases and J gave up 8 bases, with 26 bases separating them. The CDR3 is 15 residues long. Germline V CDR1 and CDR2: SQVTM, ANQGSEA. In this sample, this clone turned up a few times. In the study's own analysis: Amplification of reference gene primers was used by the study to estimate nucleated cell counts. Clones were read by immunoSEQ multiplex PCR, and TCRdb kept only the in-frame ones, dropping some. D and trimming were read from the DNA, whereas the V and J calls and clone size are those reported in that table. Seen here are fewer than 250,000 clones, 80% to 90% observed once, and the top ten hold roughly 7.2%.

This sequence was found in a young man in a cohort exposed to, infected with or recovered from COVID-19 (not recorded which). Sample: PBMCs or T cells enriched from blood (not recorded which). The V gene is TRBV29-1, the J gene TRBJ2-5; maybe TRBD2 (6 bases). In DNA form, the CDR3 reads TGCAGCGCGCAAACCCGGGACTCACTAAGGAGAACCCAGTACTTC. It yields the protein CSAQTRDSLRRTQYF. Drawing the rest from reference TRBV29-1 and TRBJ2-5, the complete variable domain is SAVISQKPSRDICQRGTSLTIQCQVDSQVTMMFWYRQQPGQSLTLIATANQGSEATYESGFVIDKFPISRPNLTFSTLTVSNMSPEDSSIYLCSAQTRDSLRRTQYFGPGTRLLVL.